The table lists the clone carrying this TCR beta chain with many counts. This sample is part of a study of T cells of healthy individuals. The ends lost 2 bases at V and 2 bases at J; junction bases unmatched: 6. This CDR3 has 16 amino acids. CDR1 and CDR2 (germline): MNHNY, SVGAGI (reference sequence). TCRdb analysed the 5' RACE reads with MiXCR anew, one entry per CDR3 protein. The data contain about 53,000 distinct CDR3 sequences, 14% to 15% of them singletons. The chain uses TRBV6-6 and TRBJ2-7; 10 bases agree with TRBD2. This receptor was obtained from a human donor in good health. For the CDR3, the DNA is TGTGCCAGCAGTTACCCCCCTAGCGGGGGACCCTACGAGCAGTACTTC. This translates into CASSYPPSGGPYEQYF.